A selection of T cell receptor beta chains follows, all from one sample in a study of human thymus T cells. Profiled with immunoSEQ multiplex PCR; TCRdb holds only in-frame clones, not every one. The sample consists of tens of thousands of clones, about 94% of them appearing once. The specimen sequenced was blood. The receptors here all came from a boy younger than two with a congenital heart defect but otherwise immunologically healthy. Each CDR3 is given with its conserved first and last residue. Each record gives: clone size, J gene, V gene, D gene, CDR3 protein, CDR3 DNA. The D gene is left open where the match is weak. Where a row states a size, it is once, few, many or the class of an expanded clone; other rows omit it.

NA TRBJ1-2 TRBV27 TRBD1 CASSAIGTGGPIRYGYTF TGTGCCAGCAGTGCAATAGGGACAGGGGGCCCAATACGCTATGGCTACACCTTC
NA TRBJ2-2 TRBV5-1 NA CASSLGNTGELFF TGCGCCAGCAGCTTGGGGAACACCGGGGAGCTGTTTTTT
NA TRBJ2-5 TRBV27 NA CASSLRQRETQYF TGTGCCAGCAGTTTACGACAGCGAGAGACCCAGTACTTC
NA TRBJ2-7 TRBV28 NA CASSPGVPYEQYF TGTGCCAGCAGTCCAGGGGTCCCATACGAGCAGTACTTC
once TRBJ2-7 TRBV6-1 NA CASSEAHGSTQYF TGTGCCAGCAGTGAAGCCCACGGTTCGACACAGTACTTC
NA TRBJ2-7 TRBV6-1 NA CASSEVVHTVMGAYEQYF TGTGCCAGCAGTGAAGTGGTACACACGGTTATGGGGGCTTACGAGCAGTACTTC
NA TRBJ1-5 TRBV7-2 TRBD1 CASSLGRTGSQPQHF TGTGCCAGCAGCTTAGGGCGGACAGGGAGTCAGCCCCAGCATTTT
NA TRBJ2-7 TRBV7-2 NA CASSLSSYEQYF TGTGCCAGCAGCCTTAGCTCCTACGAGCAGTACTTC
NA TRBJ2-2 TRBV7-9 TRBD2 CASSFNANSGGGTGELFF TGTGCCAGCAGCTTCAACGCCAATAGCGGGGGAGGCACCGGGGAGCTGTTTTTT
NA TRBJ2-1 TRBV4-1 TRBD2 CASSQEGLADNEQFF TGCGCCAGCAGCCAAGAGGGACTAGCGGACAATGAGCAGTTCTTC
NA TRBJ1-3 TRBV5-1 TRBD1 CASSLAGTVGNTIYF TGCGCCAGCAGCTTGGCCGGGACAGTTGGAAACACCATATATTTT
NA TRBJ2-7 TRBV2 NA CASRVAAGAPHEQYF TGTGCCAGCAGGGTGGCCGCAGGGGCCCCCCACGAGCAGTACTTC
NA TRBJ2-7 TRBV19 NA CASSIGGRSYEQYF TGTGCCAGTAGTATCGGCGGGCGATCCTACGAGCAGTACTTC
NA TRBJ1-2 TRBV19 NA CASSIGGVYGYTF TGTGCCAGTAGTATAGGAGGCGTCTATGGCTACACCTTC
NA TRBJ2-5 TRBV5-1 NA CASSLEDSQETQYF TGCGCCAGCAGCTTGGAAGACAGCCAAGAGACCCAGTACTTC
NA TRBJ2-1 TRBV27 TRBD2 CASSLASGYEQFF TGTGCCAGCAGTTTGGCTAGCGGGTATGAGCAGTTCTTC
NA TRBJ2-1 TRBV14 NA CASSPSASAYNEQFF TGTGCCAGCAGCCCTTCGGCTAGCGCCTACAATGAGCAGTTCTTC
NA TRBJ2-3 TRBV5-1 NA CASSPSPAFSTDTQYF TGCGCCAGCAGCCCCAGTCCGGCATTCAGCACAGATACGCAGTATTTT
NA TRBJ2-1 TRBV7-9 NA CASSFSPKDFYNEQFF TGTGCCAGCAGCTTCTCCCCGAAGGACTTTTACAATGAGCAGTTCTTC
NA TRBJ2-7 TRBV27 NA CASWGSPYEQYF TGTGCCAGTTGGGGCAGCCCCTACGAGCAGTACTTC
NA TRBJ2-3 TRBV28 NA CASSLSPLVDTQYF TGTGCCAGCAGTTTATCCCCCCTAGTAGATACGCAGTATTTT
NA TRBJ2-6 TRBV14 NA CASSQISSSSGANVLTF TGTGCCAGCAGCCAAATCTCTAGTAGCTCTGGGGCCAACGTCCTGACTTTC
NA TRBJ2-7 TRBV18 TRBD2 CASSPGLAASYEQYF TGTGCCAGCTCACCGGGACTAGCGGCTTCCTACGAGCAGTACTTC